This T cell receptor (beta chain) emerged from a study of blood T cell repertoires in COVID-19 (dated by TCRdb to about 2020). Concerning the study at large: Samples from collaborators originated in the United States, Italy and Spain and spanned both the acute and convalescent phases of COVID-19. Deeply sampled blood TCRbeta repertoires from subjects exposed to, actively infected with, or recovered from COVID-19 were included in the dataset. The repertoires were made available in a free public database intended to serve as a resource for research on the immune response to SARS-CoV-2. A de-identified subject ID, COVID-19 status, age in years and sex were almost always included in the sample metadata. The material from the prospective study consisted of cDNA or gDNA derived from T cells, B-cell-depleted T cells, or PBMCs. Samples came from the ongoing ImmuneRACE study (first 160 participants) plus 1,254 subjects from 6 global collaborators. Where HLA class I and class II types were available, the types were taken from metadata supplied by the sample provider, not from assay-based typing. What the work shows at the level of the full study, not this receptor alone: The quantity of clinical and demographic metadata differed by source and by participant and was supplied without curation.

Details on this clone: Its target antigen remains unknown. No base-level quality is on record; no much larger clone is a single base apart.

The immunoSEQ Assay, a bias-controlled multiplex PCR, was used to amplify TCRbeta CDR3 regions from genomic DNA. From the authors' description of their analysis: Within the assay, amplification of reference gene primers was used to estimate how many nucleated cells each sample contained. To quantify the absolute abundance of each unique TCRbeta CDR3 rearrangement, sequence reads were collapsed and filtered. For each sample, productive Simpson clonality was calculated by taking the square root of Simpson's diversity index across productive rearrangements. This is the immuneACCESS table as TCRdb keeps it, with only in-frame sequences that have V and J called. A part of the clones is gone; compared with another copy, unresolved V genes explain less than half, and the rest is unexplained. V, J and clone size derive from that table, while D and trimming were established from the DNA sequence. Recorded for this sample are some 130,000 clones; roughly 86% of them occurred a single time. The ten largest clones capture more than 9.5% of the sample.

In Seattle, one collaborating source enrolled patients while the infection was active and tracked those patients longitudinally over the course of disease. The collaborating institutions used their own protocols to collect whole blood in K2EDTA tubes. For TCRbeta analysis, collaborators shipped samples in one of three forms: frozen whole blood, isolated PBMCs, or DNA extracted from either of those sample types. Including the terminal cysteine and phenylalanine, the CDR3 comprises 15 residues. The DNA shown is the 45-base CDR3, in frame from base 1. Relative to germline, V is 3 bases shorter and J is 5 bases shorter, with 17 bases between their ends. CDR1 and CDR2 are read off the germline V gene as SGHRS and YFSETQ.

The rearranged chain carries TRBV5-1 and TRBJ2-5, with TRBD1 as a weak D call on 6 bases. This TCR came from a woman between 65 and 79 years old with COVID-19, enrolled during active disease. The sample consisted of peripheral blood. The DNA reads as follows: TGCGCCAGCAGCTCGGACAGAAGGGTACAGGAGACCCAGTACTTC. Translated, it reads CASSSDRRVQETQYF.